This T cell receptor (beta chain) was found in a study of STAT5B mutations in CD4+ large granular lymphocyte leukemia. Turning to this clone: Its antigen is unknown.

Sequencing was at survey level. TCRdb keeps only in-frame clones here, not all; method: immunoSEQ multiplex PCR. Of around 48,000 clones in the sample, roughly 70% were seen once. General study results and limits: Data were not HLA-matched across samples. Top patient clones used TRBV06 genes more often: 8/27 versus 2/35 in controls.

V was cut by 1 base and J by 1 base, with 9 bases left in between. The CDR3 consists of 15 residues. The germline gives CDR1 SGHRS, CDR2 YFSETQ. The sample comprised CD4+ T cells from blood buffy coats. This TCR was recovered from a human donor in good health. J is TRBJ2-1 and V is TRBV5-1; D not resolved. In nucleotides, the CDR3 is TGCGCCAGCAGCTTGAGCTTACAATCCTACAATGAGCAGTTCTTC. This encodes CASSLSLQSYNEQFF.